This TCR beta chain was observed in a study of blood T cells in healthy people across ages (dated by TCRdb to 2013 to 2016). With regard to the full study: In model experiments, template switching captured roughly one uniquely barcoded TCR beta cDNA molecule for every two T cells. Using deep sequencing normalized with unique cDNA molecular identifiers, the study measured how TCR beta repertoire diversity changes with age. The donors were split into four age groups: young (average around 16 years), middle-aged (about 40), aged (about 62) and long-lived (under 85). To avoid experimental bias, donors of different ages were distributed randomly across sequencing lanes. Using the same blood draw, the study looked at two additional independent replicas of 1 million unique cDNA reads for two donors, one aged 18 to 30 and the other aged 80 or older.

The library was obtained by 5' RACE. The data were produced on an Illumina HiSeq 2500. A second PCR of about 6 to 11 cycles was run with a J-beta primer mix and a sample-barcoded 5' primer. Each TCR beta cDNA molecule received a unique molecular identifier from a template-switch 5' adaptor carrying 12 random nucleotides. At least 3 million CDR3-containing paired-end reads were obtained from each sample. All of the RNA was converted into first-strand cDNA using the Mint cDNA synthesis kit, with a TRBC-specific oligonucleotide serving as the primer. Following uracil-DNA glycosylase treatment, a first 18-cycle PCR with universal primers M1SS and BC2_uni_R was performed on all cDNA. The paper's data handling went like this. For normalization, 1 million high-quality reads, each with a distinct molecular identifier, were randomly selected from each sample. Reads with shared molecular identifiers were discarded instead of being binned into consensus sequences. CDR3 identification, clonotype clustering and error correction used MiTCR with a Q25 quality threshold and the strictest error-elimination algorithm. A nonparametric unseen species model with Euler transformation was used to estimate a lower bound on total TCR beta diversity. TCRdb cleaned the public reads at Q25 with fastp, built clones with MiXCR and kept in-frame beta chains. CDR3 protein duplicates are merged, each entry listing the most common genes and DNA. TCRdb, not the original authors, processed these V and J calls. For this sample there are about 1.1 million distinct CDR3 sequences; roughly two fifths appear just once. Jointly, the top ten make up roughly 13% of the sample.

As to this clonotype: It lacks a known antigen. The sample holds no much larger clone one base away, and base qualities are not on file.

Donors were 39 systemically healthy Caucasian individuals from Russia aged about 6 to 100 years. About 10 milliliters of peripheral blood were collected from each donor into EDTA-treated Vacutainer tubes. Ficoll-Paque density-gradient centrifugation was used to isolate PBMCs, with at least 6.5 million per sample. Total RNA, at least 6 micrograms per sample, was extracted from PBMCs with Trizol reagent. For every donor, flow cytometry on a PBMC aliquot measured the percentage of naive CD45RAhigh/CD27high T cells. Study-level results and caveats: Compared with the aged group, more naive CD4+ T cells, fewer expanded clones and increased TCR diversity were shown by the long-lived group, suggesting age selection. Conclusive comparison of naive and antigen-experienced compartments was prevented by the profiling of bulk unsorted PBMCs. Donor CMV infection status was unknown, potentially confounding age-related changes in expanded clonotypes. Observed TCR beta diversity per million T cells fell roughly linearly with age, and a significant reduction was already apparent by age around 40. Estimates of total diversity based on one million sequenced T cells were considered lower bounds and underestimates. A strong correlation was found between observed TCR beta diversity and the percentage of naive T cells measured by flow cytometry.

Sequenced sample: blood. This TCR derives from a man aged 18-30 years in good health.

This receptor carries the CDR3 CASSPLAVQRHATNEKLFF. The nucleotides read TGTGCCAGCAGCCCCTTAGCGGTCCAGAGACATGCAACTAATGAAAAACTGTTTTTT. This chain is built from TRBV7-6 and TRBJ1-4, with the D gene not confidently named. V is cut by 5 bases and J by 0 bases, and the space between the germline ends is 22 bases. CDR1 SGHVS and CDR2 FNYEAQ were looked up in the germline V gene. Spanning cysteine to phenylalanine, the CDR3 consists of 19 amino acids. This entry keeps only the CDR3 DNA: 57 bases, framed from base 1.